This record looks at one T cell receptor (beta chain) sequence and its context. The antigen remains undetermined. At one end the junction does not follow the germline gene, possibly because of a read error. Germline V gene sequence: CDR1 SQVTM, CDR2 ANQGSEA. The CDR3 length is 13 residues. This record belongs to a study of CD8+ T cells in alopecia areata. The wider study: Tofacitinib administration persisted for 6 to 18 months, succeeded by 6 months off drug.

cDNA serving as the sequencing template came from extracted, reverse transcribed RNA. Only in-frame clones appear in the TCRdb table, and some are missing; sequencing was by immunoSEQ multiplex PCR. The data show 110,000 to 150,000 clones, roughly four fifths seen once. Treatment in this sample: oral pan-JAK inhibitor, 5-10 mg twice daily. General study results and limits: Across lesional scalp, and particularly alopecia totalis/universalis, clonality surpassed that of normal scalp.

Sequenced material: CD8+ T cells sorted from blood, taken at week 4, from a patient treated with tofacitinib. J is TRBJ1-2 and V is TRBV29-1; D not resolved. This sequence originates from a human donor with alopecia areata. CDR3 protein: CSGEDQFNYGYTF. In nucleotides, the CDR3 is TGCAGCGGTGAAGATCAATTTAACTATGGCTACACCTTC.